What follows are 21 T cell receptor beta chains derived from one specimen sequenced in a study. The sorted Tregs were CD4+CD25+CD127-/low cells. TCRdb analysed the 5' RACE reads with MiXCR anew, one entry per CDR3 protein. The sample has some 30,000 distinct CDR3 sequences, 25% to 30% seen once; the top ten hold approximately 2.2%. The specimen sequenced was tumor-infiltrating Tregs sorted from the breast tumor. The receptors come from a female donor with breast cancer.

The CDR3 sequence is CSARDPSRPLAKNIQYF. CDR3 nucleotides: TGCAGTGCTAGAGATCCCAGCCGACCTCTAGCCAAAAACATTCAGTACTTC. The rearrangement links TRBV20-1 to TRBJ2-4, with D hard to call. Germline values: CDR1 DFQATT, CDR2 SNEGSKA (reference sequence). The germline V and J ends were trimmed by 0 bases and 0 bases, with 15 bases remaining between them. CDR3 length: 17 amino acids.

This clonotype was detected a few times. The CDR3, as DNA: TGTGCCAGCAGCCTTGGACAGGGTTCCTACGAGCAGTACTTC. Its protein product is CASSLGQGSYEQYF. This chain uses TRBV3-1 with TRBJ2-7, with 8 bases lining up with TRBD1. The trim removed 4 bases at V and 1 base at J, leaving 3 bases unmatched. CDR1 is LGHDT and CDR2 is YNNKEL in the germline V gene (reference sequence). CDR3 length: 14 residues.

This clonotype showed up just a few times. This CDR3 reads CSARAGQVSEQYF. In DNA, the CDR3 is TGCAGTGCTAGGGCGGGACAGGTCTCCGAGCAGTACTTC. This chain uses TRBV20-1 with TRBJ2-7; TRBD1 matches at 8 bases. The germline gives CDR1 DFQATT, CDR2 SNEGSKA (reference sequence). The ends lost 3 bases at V and 6 bases at J; junction bases unmatched: 7. The length of the CDR3 is 13 residues.

The rearrangement joins TRBV9 to TRBJ1-3, with 7 bases aligning to TRBD1. After removal of 3 bases from V and 3 bases from J, the junction contained 6 bases not matched to a gene. Germline V CDR1 and CDR2: SGDLS, YYNGEE. The CDR3 covers 15 residues. The CDR3 loop reads CASSARGTVGNTIYF. The CDR3 DNA follows: TGTGCCAGCAGCGCCCGAGGGACAGTTGGAAACACCATATATTTT.

This clonotype came up once. A single base separates this from a much larger clone, so it may be a read error. V is TRBV12-3 or TRBV12-4 and J is TRBJ1-3; 9 bases align to TRBD1. Trimming took 7 bases from V and 4 from J; bases not matched to a gene: 8. This CDR3 has 15 residues. CDR3 DNA: TGTGCCAGCAACGAACAGGGGGCGATGGGAAACACCATATATTTT. It is translated as CASNEQGAMGNTIYF.

By proportion, this clonotype is medium-sized. The chain carries TRBV9 and TRBJ1-1; D not certain. CDR3 size: 13 residues. The germline gives CDR1 SGDLS, CDR2 YYNGEE. Trimming shortened V by 4 bases and J by 0 bases, and 7 bases separated the two germline ends. In DNA, the CDR3 is TGTGCCAGCAGCCTTCAGGTGAACACTGAAGCTTTCTTT. This gives the protein CASSLQVNTEAFF.

In its sample, this clonotype was seen many times. V gene TRBV20-1 combines with J gene TRBJ2-7, with D perhaps assigned TRBD1 or TRBD2 (7 bases each). Germline V CDR1 and CDR2: DFQATT, SNEGSKA (reference sequence). Trimming stripped 0 bases from V and 5 bases from J, with 20 bases between. The CDR3 length is 16 residues. The CDR3 bases are TGCAGTGCTAGAGATCTCAAGGCAGGGGGGGAGCACGAGCAGTACTTC. Its translation: CSARDLKAGGEHEQYF.

This clonotype was observed at least ten times. J is TRBJ2-2 and V is TRBV12-3 or TRBV12-4; perhaps TRBD2 as D (6 bases). The CDR3 contains 15 residues. V lost 6 bases and J 2 bases, leaving 13 bases between the germline ends. Written as DNA, the CDR3 is TGTGCCAGCAGCTCCTTCGGGGGAAACACCGGGGAGCTGTTTTTT. It codes for CASSSFGGNTGELFF.

This clonotype was counted many times. This chain connects TRBV9 to TRBJ2-3, with TRBD2 matching over 11 bases. Losses at the gene ends were 1 base for V and 3 bases for J; bases not matched to a gene: 4. The CDR3 is made up of 16 amino acids. Germline V lookup: CDR1 SGDLS, CDR2 YYNGEE. This chain's CDR3 is CASSVWSSGGTDTQYF. Here the CDR3 DNA reads TGTGCCAGCAGCGTATGGTCTAGCGGGGGGACAGATACGCAGTATTTT.

About this clonotype: A read error may produce the germline difference seen at one junction end. The chain couples TRBV12-3 or TRBV12-4 to TRBJ1-1, with TRBD1 matching 7 bases. CDR3 length equals 14 residues. The CDR3 sequence: CASRGTDGNTKAFF. The CDR3 DNA reads as TGTGCCAGCAGGGGGACAGACGGGAACACTAAAGCTTTCTTT.

The CDR3 bases are TGTGCCAGCAGCTCTGGGACAGGTAGTAGGGAGACCCAGTACTTC. Translated, it gives CASSSGTGSRETQYF. The rearrangement uses TRBV7-3 and TRBJ2-5; 8 bases are a match to TRBD1. V gave up 4 bases and J gave up 5 bases; unmatched junction bases: 9. The CDR3 is 15 residues long. CDR1 SGHTA and CDR2 FQGTGA come from the germline V gene.

This clonotype was counted once. Likely a read error: the CDR3 ends without its conserved phenylalanine or tryptophan. The CDR3 protein is CASSYIVISSTDTQYL. The CDR3 nucleotides are TGTGCCAGCAGTTACATTGTGATTTCTAGCACAGATACGCAGTATCTT. J is TRBJ2-3 and V is TRBV6-6, with D uncertain. Germline-derived CDR1 and CDR2 are MNHNY and SVGAGI (reference sequence). There are 16 residues in the CDR3. The germline V and J ends were trimmed by 2 bases and 0 bases, with 12 bases remaining between them.

On this clonotype: A much larger clone differs from this one at a single base, so this may be a read error. The chain recombines TRBV6-5 with TRBJ1-2; D remains unclear. This CDR3 region has 13 residues. Germline V lookup: CDR1 MNHEY, CDR2 SVGAGI. Trimming took 6 bases from V and 5 from J, leaving 13 bases between them. The CDR3 reads CASRARLGYGYTF. The CDR3 DNA reads as TGTGCCAGCAGAGCCCGACTAGGGTATGGCTACACCTTC.

This clonotype appeared a few times. V gene TRBV24-1 combines with J gene TRBJ2-1; D possibly matches TRBD1 or TRBD2 (5 bases each). The CDR3 has 14 residues. Germline V lookup: CDR1 KGHDR, CDR2 SFDVKD. The germline V and J ends were trimmed by 6 bases and 7 bases, with 15 bases remaining between them. The CDR3: CATSLGTYINEQFF. In nucleotides, the CDR3 is TGTGCCACCAGTCTCGGGACCTACATAAATGAGCAGTTCTTC.

V gene TRBV6-1 combines with J gene TRBJ1-1; D uncertain. This CDR3 region has 15 residues. Germline V gene lookup returns CDR1 MNHNS and CDR2 SASEGT. Deletions cut 4 bases from V and 0 bases from J, with 12 bases between. The CDR3 reads CASSGRNLMNTEAFF. The CDR3 region has the DNA TGTGCCAGCAGTGGCCGGAACCTAATGAACACTGAAGCTTTCTTT.

By share, this clonotype counts as medium-sized (0.01 to 0.1%). The V and J genes are TRBV7-7 and TRBJ2-1; 9 bases match TRBD1. Germline V gene data show CDR1 as SSHAT and CDR2 as FNYEAQ (reference sequence). The CDR3 sequence is 15 residues long. Unmatched junction bases numbered 1, after V lost 1 base and J lost 3 bases. The CDR3 loop is CASSLGTGVYNEQFF. The DNA for the CDR3 is TGTGCCAGCAGCTTAGGGACAGGGGTCTACAATGAGCAGTTCTTC.

This clonotype was observed at least ten times. The genes are TRBV28 and TRBJ2-1; possibly TRBD1 for D (5 bases). Germline CDR1 and CDR2: MDHEN and SYDVKM. Trimming stripped 3 bases from V and 6 bases from J, with 12 bases between. The CDR3 extends over 14 amino acids. CDR3 in DNA: TGTGCCAGCAGTTTTAACGGCAGGGTCAATGAGCAGTTCTTC. Translation gives CASSFNGRVNEQFF.

At least ten counts were recorded for this clonotype. This rearrangement joins TRBV9 to TRBJ2-1; 7 nucleotides agree with TRBD2. J lost 6 bases, V lost 5 bases, and 8 bases had no gene match. Germline loops: CDR1 SGDLS, CDR2 YYNGEE. The CDR3 is made up of 14 amino acids. CDR3 region: CASSSTRTSNEQFF. In nucleotides, the CDR3 is TGTGCCAGCAGTTCTACCCGGACTAGCAATGAGCAGTTCTTC.

The chain recombines TRBV21-1 with TRBJ2-1; the D call in the table, TRBD2, was not verified against the DNA. TRBV21-1 is a pseudogene. This CDR3 has 15 residues. DNA of the CDR3: TGTGCCAGCAGCAAAAGACTAGCGGGCTACAATGAGCAGTCCTTC. It translates to CASSKRLAGYNEQSF.

This clonotype was observed many times. The CDR3 protein is CASSVVPSGGRNTEAFF. The CDR3 nucleotides read TGTGCCAGCAGCGTAGTCCCCTCGGGGGGGCGAAACACTGAAGCTTTCTTT. This sequence joins TRBV9 and TRBJ1-1, with D tentatively TRBD1 (6 bases). This CDR3 has 17 amino acids. V lost 0 bases and J 2 bases, leaving 17 bases between the germline ends. The V gene's germline CDR1 is SGDLS and CDR2 YYNGEE.

Ten or more counts support this clonotype. V usage is TRBV3-1 and J usage is TRBJ2-1; 10 bases agree with TRBD2. Losses at the gene ends were 3 bases for V and 4 bases for J; bases not matched to a gene: 12. Germline V gene lookup returns CDR1 LGHDT and CDR2 YNNKEL (reference sequence). This CDR3 has 18 amino acids. CDR3 DNA sequence: TGTGCCAGCAGCCAGTTGCTAGCGGGAGTCCAGTCTTACAATGAGCAGTTCTTC. It encodes CASSQLLAGVQSYNEQFF.